This TCR beta chain was identified during a study of cytomegalovirus exposure and HLA in healthy donors. Points from the study as a whole: In a later analysis, V- and J-gene trimming of beta chains associated with a DCLRE1C missense variant, replicated independently.

With V trimmed by 8 bases and J by 0 bases, 5 bases remained unmatched. CDR1 is SGDLS, CDR2 YYNGEE, per germline. There are 17 residues in the CDR3. The PCR was carried out with 60 Vbeta primers and 13 Jbeta primers. Libraries were prepared by immunoSEQ multiplex PCR; TCRdb keeps only in-frame clonotypes and omits some of them. The sample holds tens of thousands of clones, approximately 80% seen once. A word on this clone: Its antigen is unidentified.

The sequence was obtained from a man aged 70-80 years in good health and CMV-seropositive. V gene TRBV9 combines with J gene TRBJ2-1; 16 nucleotides align to TRBD2. Sequenced material: PBMCs. CDR3 residues: CASPGTSGRASYNEQFF. The CDR3 nucleotides read TGTGCCAGTCCCGGGACTAGCGGGAGGGCCTCCTACAATGAGCAGTTCTTC.